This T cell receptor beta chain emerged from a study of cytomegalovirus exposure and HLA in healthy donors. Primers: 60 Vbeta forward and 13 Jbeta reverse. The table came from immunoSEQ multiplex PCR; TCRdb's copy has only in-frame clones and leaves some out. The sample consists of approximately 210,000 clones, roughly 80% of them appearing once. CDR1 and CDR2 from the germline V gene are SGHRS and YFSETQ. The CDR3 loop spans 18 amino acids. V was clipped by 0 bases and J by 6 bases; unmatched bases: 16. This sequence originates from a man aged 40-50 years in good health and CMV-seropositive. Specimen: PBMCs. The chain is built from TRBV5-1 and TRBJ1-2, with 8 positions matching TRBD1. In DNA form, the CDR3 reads TGCGCCAGCAGCTTGGAGTCTAAGTTTCAGGGGGCCCTGGATGGCTACACCTTC. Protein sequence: CASSLESKFQGALDGYTF.